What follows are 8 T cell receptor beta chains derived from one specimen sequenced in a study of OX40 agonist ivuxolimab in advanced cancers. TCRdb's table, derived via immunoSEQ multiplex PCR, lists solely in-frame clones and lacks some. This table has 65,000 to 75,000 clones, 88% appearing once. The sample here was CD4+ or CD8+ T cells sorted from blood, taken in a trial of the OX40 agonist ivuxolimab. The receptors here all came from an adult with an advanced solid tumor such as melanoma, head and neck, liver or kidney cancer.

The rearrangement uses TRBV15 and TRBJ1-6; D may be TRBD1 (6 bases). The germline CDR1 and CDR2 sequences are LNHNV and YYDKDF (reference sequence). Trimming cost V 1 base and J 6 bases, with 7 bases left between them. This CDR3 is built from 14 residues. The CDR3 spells CATSRVDSNSPLHF. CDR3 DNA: TGTGCCACCAGCAGAGTGGACAGTAATTCACCCCTCCACTTT.

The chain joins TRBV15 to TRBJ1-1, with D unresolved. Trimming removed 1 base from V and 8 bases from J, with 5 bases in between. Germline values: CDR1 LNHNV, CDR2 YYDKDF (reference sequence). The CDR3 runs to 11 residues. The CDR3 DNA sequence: TGTGCCACCAGCAGAGGTCGGGAAGCTTTCTTT. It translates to CATSRGREAFF.

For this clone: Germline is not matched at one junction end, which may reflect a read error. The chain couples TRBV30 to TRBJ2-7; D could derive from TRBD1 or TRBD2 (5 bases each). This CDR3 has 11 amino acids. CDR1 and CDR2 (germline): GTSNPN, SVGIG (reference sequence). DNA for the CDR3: TGTGCCTGGAGTGTAGGGACCACGACATTCTTC. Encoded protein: CAWSVGTTTFF.

The CDR3 protein is CASSPGQGERGELFF. CDR3 nucleotide sequence: TGTGCCAGCAGCCCCGGACAGGGAGAACGGGGGGAGCTGTTTTTT. The chain is built from TRBV5-4 and TRBJ2-2, with 8 nucleotides matching TRBD1. The CDR3 has 15 residues. From germline, CDR1 is SGHNT and CDR2 YYREEE (reference sequence). Trimming cost V 4 bases and J 8 bases; bases outside gene matches: 10.

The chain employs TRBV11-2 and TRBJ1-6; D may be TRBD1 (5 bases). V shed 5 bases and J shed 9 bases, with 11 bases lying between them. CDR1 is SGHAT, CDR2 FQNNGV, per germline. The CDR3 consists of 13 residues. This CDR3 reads CASSPRTLSPLHF. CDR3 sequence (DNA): TGTGCCAGCAGCCCCCGGACACTTTCACCCCTCCACTTT.

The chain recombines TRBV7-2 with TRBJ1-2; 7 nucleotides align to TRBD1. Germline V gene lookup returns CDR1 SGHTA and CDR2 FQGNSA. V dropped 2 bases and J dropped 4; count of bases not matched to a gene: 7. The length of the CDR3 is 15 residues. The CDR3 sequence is CASSLKPGTVYGYTF. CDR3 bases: TGTGCCAGCAGCTTAAAGCCCGGGACAGTCTATGGCTACACCTTC.

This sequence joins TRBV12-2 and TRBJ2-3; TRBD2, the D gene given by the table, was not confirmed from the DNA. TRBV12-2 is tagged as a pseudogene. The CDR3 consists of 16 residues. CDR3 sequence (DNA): TGTGCAAGTCGCTTATCCCAGCGGAGACCCACAGATACGCAGTATTTT. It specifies CASRLSQRRPTDTQYF.

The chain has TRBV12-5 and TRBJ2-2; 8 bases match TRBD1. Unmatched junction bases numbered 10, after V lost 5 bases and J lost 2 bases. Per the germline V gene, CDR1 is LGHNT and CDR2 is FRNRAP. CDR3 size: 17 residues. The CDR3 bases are TGTGCTAGTGGTGCGACCCGGACAGGGACCAACACCGGGGAGCTGTTTTTT. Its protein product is CASGATRTGTNTGELFF.